This T cell receptor (beta chain) comes out of a study of shared clonotypes between healthy human individuals. The germline V gene has CDR1 GTSNPN and CDR2 SVGIG (reference sequence). This CDR3 has 12 amino acids. Germline trimming cut 8 bases from V and 4 bases from J; bases unmatched to any gene: 5. The naive CD8 subset, CD45RO-negative cells positively selected for CCR7, excluded terminally differentiated effector memory CD45RA+ cells. Study results and caveats: Non-shared clonotypes were found to have lower generation probabilities than the clonotypes that were shared by all four of the sorted-subset donors.

In the case of this clone: Its antigen is undetermined.

Only in-frame clones appear in the TCRdb table, and some are missing; sequencing was by immunoSEQ multiplex PCR. This table has around 2,000,000 clones, about 95% appearing once. The sequenced sample was naive CD8+ T cells sorted from blood. This sequence was found in a man aged 18 to 29 in good health. The chain recombines TRBV30 with TRBJ2-7; TRBD1 aligns across 10 bases. The CDR3 region is CAGWTGGYEQYF. The CDR3 nucleotides read TGTGCCGGATGGACAGGGGGGTACGAGCAGTACTTC. Full variable domain (missing parts from reference TRBV30 and TRBJ2-7): SQTIHQWPATLVQPVGSPLSLECTVEGTSNPNLYWYRQAAGRGLQLLFYSVGIGQISSEVPQNLSASRPQDRQFILSSKKLLLSDSGFYLCAGWTGGYEQYFGPGTRLTVT.